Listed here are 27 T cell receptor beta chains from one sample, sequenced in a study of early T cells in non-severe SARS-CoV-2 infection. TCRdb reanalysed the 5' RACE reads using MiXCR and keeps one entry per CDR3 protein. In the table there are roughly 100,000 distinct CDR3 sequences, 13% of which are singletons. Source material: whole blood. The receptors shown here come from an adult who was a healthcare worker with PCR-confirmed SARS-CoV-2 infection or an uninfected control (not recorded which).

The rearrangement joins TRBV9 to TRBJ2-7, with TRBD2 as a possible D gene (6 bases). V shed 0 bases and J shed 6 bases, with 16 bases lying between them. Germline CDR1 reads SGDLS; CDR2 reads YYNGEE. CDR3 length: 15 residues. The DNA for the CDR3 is TGTGCCAGCAGCGTAGGGGGACTGCCTAATGCCGAGCAGTACTTC. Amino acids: CASSVGGLPNAEQYF.

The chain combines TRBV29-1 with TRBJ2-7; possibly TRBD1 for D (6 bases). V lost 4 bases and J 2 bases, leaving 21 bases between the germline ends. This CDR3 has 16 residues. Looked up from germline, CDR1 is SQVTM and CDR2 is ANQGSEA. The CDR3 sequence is CSVGTTAGATPYEQYF. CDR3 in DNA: TGCAGCGTTGGAACGACGGCAGGGGCAACTCCCTACGAGCAGTACTTC.

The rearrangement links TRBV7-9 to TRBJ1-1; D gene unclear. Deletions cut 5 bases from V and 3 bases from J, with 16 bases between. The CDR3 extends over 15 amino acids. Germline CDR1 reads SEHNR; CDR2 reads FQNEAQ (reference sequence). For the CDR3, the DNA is TGTGCCAGCAGCATAATCAGGAGAGTGGACACTGAAGCTTTCTTT. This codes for CASSIIRRVDTEAFF. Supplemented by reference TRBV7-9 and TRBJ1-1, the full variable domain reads DTGVSQNPRHKITKRGQNVTFRCDPISEHNRLYWYRQTLGQGPEFLTYFQNEAQLEKSRLLSDRFSAERPKGSFSTLEIQRTEQGDSAMYLCASSIIRRVDTEAFFGQGTRLTVV.

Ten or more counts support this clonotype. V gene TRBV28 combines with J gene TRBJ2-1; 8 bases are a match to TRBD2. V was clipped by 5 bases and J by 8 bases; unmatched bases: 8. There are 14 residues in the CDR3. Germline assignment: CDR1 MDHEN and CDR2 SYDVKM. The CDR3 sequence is CASSPQRESDEQFF. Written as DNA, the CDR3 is TGTGCCAGCAGTCCTCAGCGGGAGAGCGATGAGCAGTTCTTC.

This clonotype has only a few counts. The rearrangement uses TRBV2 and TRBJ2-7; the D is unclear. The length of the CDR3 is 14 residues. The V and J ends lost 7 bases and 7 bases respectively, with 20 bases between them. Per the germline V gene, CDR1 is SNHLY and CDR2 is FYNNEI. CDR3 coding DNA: TGTGCCAGCACCCCGAGCTGGGTACGTGGGGAGCAGTACTTC. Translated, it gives CASTPSWVRGEQYF.

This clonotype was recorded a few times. This chain's CDR3 is CASSHSGYEQYF. The CDR3 nucleotides are TGTGCCAGCAGCCACTCGGGGTACGAGCAGTACTTC. The chain carries TRBV7-8 and TRBJ2-7, with a tentative D call TRBD2 (5 bases). This CDR3 spans 12 amino acids. Trimming cost V 5 bases and J 4 bases, with 9 bases left between them. CDR1 is SGHVS and CDR2 is FQNEAQ in the germline V gene.

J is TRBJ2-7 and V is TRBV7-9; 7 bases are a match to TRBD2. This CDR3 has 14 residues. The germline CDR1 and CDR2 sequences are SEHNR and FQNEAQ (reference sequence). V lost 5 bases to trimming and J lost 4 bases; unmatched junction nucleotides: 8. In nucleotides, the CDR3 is TGTGCCAGCAGCCTTGGGACTACCACATACGAGCAGTACTTC. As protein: CASSLGTTTYEQYF.

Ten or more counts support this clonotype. The CDR3 loop reads CSVAWSGELFF. CDR3 coding DNA: TGCAGCGTTGCTTGGTCCGGGGAGCTGTTTTTT. The chain uses TRBV29-1 and TRBJ2-2; D is uncertain. The V end was cut by 4 bases, the J end by 6 bases, with 6 bases between. The CDR3 totals 11 residues. The germline gives CDR1 SQVTM, CDR2 ANQGSEA.

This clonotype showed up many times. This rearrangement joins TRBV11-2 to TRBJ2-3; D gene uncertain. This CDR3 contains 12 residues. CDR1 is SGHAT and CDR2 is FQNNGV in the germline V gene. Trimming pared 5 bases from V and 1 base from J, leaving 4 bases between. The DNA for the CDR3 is TGTGCCAGCAGCCCCGGCACAGATACGCAGTATTTT. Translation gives CASSPGTDTQYF.

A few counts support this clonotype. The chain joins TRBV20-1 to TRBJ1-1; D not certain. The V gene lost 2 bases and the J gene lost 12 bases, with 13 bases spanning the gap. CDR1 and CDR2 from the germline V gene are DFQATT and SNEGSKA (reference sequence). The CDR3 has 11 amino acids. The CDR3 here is CSARREAITFF. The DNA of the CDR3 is TGCAGTGCTAGAAGGGAGGCCATAACTTTCTTT.

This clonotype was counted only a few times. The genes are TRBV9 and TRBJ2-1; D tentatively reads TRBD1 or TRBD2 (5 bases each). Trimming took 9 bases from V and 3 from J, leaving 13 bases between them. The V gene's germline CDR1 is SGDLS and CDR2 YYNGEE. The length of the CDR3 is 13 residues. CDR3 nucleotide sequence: TGTGCCACCAACCGGGACGGCTACAATGAGCAGTTCTTC. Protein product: CATNRDGYNEQFF.

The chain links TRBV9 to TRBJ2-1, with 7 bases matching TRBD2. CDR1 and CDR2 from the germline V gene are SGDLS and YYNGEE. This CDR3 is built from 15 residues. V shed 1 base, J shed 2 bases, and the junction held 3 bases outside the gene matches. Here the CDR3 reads CASSVTGTTYNEQFF. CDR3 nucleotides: TGTGCCAGCAGCGTAACCGGGACTACCTACAATGAGCAGTTCTTC.

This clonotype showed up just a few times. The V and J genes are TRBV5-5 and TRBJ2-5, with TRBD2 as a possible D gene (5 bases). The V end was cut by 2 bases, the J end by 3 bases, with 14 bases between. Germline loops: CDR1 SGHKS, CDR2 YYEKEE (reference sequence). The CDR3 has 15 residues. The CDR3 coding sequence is TGTGCCAGCAGCTTTGGCAGCGGCAGGAAAGAGACCCAGTACTTC. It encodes CASSFGSGRKETQYF.

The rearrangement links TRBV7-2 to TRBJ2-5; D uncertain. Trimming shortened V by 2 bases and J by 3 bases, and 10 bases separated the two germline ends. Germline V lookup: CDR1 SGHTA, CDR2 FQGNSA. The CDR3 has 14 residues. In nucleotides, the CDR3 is TGTGCCAGCAGCTTATGGGCGCAGAAAGAGACCCAGTACTTC. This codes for CASSLWAQKETQYF.

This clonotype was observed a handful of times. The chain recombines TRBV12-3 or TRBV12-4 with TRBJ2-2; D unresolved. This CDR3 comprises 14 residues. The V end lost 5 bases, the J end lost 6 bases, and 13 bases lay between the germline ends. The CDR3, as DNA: TGTGCCAGCAGTCCCAAATCATGGGCCGGGGAGCTGTTTTTT. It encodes CASSPKSWAGELFF.

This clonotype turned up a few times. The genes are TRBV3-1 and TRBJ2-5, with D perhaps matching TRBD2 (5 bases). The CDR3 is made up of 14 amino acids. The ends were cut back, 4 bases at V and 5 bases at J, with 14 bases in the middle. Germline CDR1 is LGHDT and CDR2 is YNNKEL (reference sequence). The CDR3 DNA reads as TGTGCCAGCAGCCGCAGTGGTGGGGAGGAGACCCAGTACTTC. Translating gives CASSRSGGEETQYF.

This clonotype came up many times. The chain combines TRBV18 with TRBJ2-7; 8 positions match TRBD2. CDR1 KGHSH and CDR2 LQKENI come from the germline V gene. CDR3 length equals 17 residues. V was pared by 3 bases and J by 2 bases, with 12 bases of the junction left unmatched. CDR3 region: CASSPLPPLAGTYEQYF. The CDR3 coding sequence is TGTGCCAGCTCACCCCTTCCACCCTTAGCGGGAACCTACGAGCAGTACTTC.

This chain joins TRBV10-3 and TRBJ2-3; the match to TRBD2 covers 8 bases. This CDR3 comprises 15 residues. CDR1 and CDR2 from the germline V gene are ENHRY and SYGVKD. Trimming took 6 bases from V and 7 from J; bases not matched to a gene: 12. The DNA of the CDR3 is TGTGCCATCAGAAGTATAGCGGGGCCCCACCATACGCAGTATTTT. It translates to CAIRSIAGPHHTQYF.

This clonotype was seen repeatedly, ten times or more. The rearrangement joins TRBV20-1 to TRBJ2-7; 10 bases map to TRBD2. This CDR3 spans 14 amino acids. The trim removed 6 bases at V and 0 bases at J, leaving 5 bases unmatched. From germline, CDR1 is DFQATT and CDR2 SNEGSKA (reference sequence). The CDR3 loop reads CSAPGTSVSYEQYF. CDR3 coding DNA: TGCAGTGCCCCCGGGACTAGCGTCTCCTACGAGCAGTACTTC.

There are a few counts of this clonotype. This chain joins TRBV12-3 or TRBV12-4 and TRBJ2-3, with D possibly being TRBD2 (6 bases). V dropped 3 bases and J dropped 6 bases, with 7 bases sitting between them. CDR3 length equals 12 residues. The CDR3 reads CASSFLADTQYF. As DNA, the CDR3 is TGTGCCAGCAGTTTTCTAGCGGATACGCAGTATTTT.

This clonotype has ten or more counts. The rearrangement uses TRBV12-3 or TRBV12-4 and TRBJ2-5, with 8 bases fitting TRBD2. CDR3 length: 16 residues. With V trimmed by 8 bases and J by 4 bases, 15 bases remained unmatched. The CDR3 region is CASGQAGAGAGETQYF. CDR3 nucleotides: TGTGCCAGCGGACAAGCTGGAGCGGGAGCGGGAGAGACCCAGTACTTC.

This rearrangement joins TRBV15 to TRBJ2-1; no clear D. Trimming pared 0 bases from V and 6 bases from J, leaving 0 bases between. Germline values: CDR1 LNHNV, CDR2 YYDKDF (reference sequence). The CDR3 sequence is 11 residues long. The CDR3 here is CATSRDNEQFF. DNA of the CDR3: TGTGCCACCAGCAGAGACAATGAGCAGTTCTTC.

CDR3 sequence (DNA): TGTGCCATCAGTGAGTCGATGAGCTGGCCCTACGAGCAGTACTTC. Protein sequence: CAISESMSWPYEQYF. The chain employs TRBV10-3 and TRBJ2-7, with unresolved D. The V end lost 0 bases, the J end lost 2 bases, and 11 bases lay between the germline ends. The CDR3 covers 15 residues. CDR1 is ENHRY and CDR2 is SYGVKD in the germline V gene.

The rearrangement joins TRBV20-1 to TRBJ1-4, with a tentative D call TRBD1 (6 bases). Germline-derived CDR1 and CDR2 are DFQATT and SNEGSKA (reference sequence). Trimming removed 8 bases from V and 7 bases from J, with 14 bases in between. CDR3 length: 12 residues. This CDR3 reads CSQQGDGEKLFF. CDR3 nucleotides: TGCAGTCAACAGGGAGACGGTGAAAAACTGTTTTTT.

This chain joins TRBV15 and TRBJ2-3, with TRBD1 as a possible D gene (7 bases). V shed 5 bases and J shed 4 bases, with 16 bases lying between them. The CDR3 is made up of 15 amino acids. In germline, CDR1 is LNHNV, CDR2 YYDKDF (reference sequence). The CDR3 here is CATSGRRGLADTQYF. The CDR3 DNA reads TGTGCCACCAGCGGCCGGAGGGGGCTGGCAGATACGCAGTATTTT.

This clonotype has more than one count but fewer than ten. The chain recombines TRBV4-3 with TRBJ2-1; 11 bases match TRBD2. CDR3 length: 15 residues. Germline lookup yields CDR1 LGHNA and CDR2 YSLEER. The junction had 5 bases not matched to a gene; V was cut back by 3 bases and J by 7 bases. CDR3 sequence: CASSQTSGVINEQFF. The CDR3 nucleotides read TGCGCCAGCAGCCAGACTAGCGGGGTTATAAATGAGCAGTTCTTC.

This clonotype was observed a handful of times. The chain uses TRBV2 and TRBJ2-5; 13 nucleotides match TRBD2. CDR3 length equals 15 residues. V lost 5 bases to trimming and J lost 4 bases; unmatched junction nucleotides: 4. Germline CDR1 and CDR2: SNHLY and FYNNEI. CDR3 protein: CASSRTSGRRETQYF. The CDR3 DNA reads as TGTGCCAGCAGTCGGACTAGCGGGAGACGAGAGACCCAGTACTTC. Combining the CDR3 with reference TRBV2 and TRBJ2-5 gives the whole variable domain EPEVTQTPSHQVTQMGQEVILRCVPISNHLYFYWYRQILGQKVEFLVSFYNNEISEKSEIFDDQFSVERPDGSNFTLKIRSTKLEDSAMYFCASSRTSGRRETQYFGPGTRLLVL.